These 14 T cell receptor beta chains were all obtained from the same sample, sequenced in a study of blood T cell repertoires in COVID-19. Generated by immunoSEQ multiplex PCR, the TCRdb table keeps only in-frame clones and is missing some. The data hold hundreds of thousands of clones, with around 91% observed a single time. The sequencing input was peripheral blood. The receptors shown here come from a woman aged 18-30 years who had recovered from COVID-19.

The CDR3 loop is CASSLATGTSTDTQYF. The DNA of the CDR3 is TGTGCCAGCAGCTTAGCGACGGGTACTAGCACAGATACGCAGTATTTT. This chain joins TRBV7-8 and TRBJ2-3; D not resolved. The germline V gene has CDR1 SGHVS and CDR2 FQNEAQ. The CDR3 consists of 16 residues. V was cut by 0 bases and J by 0 bases, with 10 bases left in between.

This chain connects TRBV10-3 to TRBJ2-2, with a weak D call TRBD2 (6 bases). Germline CDR1 reads ENHRY; CDR2 reads SYGVKD. The CDR3 is 16 amino acids. Trimming pared 2 bases from V and 4 bases from J, leaving 14 bases between. CDR3 sequence reads: CAISENPGTLTGELFF. The CDR3 DNA reads TGTGCCATCAGTGAGAATCCAGGGACTCTCACCGGGGAGCTGTTTTTT.

The chain is built from TRBV6-5 and TRBJ1-1; D not resolved. V was pared by 0 bases and J by 7 bases, with 9 bases between. Germline CDR1 is MNHEY and CDR2 is SVGAGI. The CDR3 sequence is 13 residues long. Here the CDR3 DNA reads TGTGCCAGCAGTTACTCGTTGTCGGTTGAAGCTTTCTTT. Amino acid sequence: CASSYSLSVEAFF.

This chain uses TRBV11-3 with TRBJ1-2; possibly TRBD1 for D (6 bases). The CDR3 is 14 residues long. V lost 1 base and J 8 bases, leaving 14 bases between the germline ends. Germline CDR1 and CDR2: SGHNT and YENEEA. CDR3 nucleotides: TGTGCCAGCAGCTTAGGAGGGGACATTGACGGCTACACCTTC. Its translation: CASSLGGDIDGYTF.

V is TRBV4-3 and J is TRBJ2-3; tentative D call: TRBD2 (5 bases). The V end was cut by 1 base, the J end by 2 bases, with 13 bases between. The CDR3 has 16 amino acids. Germline CDR1 is LGHNA and CDR2 is YSLEER. CDR3: CASSQGMRSDTDTQYF. The CDR3 coding sequence is TGCGCCAGCAGCCAAGGAATGCGTAGCGACACAGATACGCAGTATTTT.

The DNA for the CDR3 is TGTGCCAGCAGCTTAGTTAGTTTTGGACAGGGTCGGGAGACCCAGTACTTC. Translation: CASSLVSFGQGRETQYF. This sequence joins TRBV7-2 and TRBJ2-5, with 8 nucleotides matching TRBD1. From germline, CDR1 is SGHTA and CDR2 FQGNSA. Losses at the gene ends were 1 base for V and 5 bases for J; bases not matched to a gene: 12. The CDR3 has 17 amino acids.

The chain combines TRBV19 with TRBJ2-2; D not resolved. V lost 4 bases, J lost 8 bases, and 8 bases lay in between. Germline V gives CDR1 LNHDA, CDR2 SQIVND (reference sequence). The CDR3 sequence is 12 residues long. The CDR3 region is CASSKNGGELFF. The CDR3 nucleotides are TGTGCCAGTAGTAAAAACGGGGGGGAGCTGTTTTTT.

This clone was observed a handful of times. The chain couples TRBV5-1 to TRBJ2-2; 11 positions match TRBD2. CDR1 is SGHRS and CDR2 is YFSETQ in the germline V gene. The junction had 7 bases not matched to a gene; V was cut back by 3 bases and J by 3 bases. This CDR3 has 17 residues. CDR3 sequence reads: CASSSAPGLADTGELFF. The DNA of the CDR3 is TGCGCCAGCAGCTCGGCCCCGGGACTAGCGGACACCGGGGAGCTGTTTTTT.

V and J are TRBV6-5 and TRBJ2-4; 10 positions agree with TRBD1. V gave up 7 bases and J gave up 4 bases; unmatched junction bases: 4. CDR1 is MNHEY, CDR2 SVGAGI, per germline. CDR3 size: 14 residues. Here the CDR3 DNA reads TGTGCCAGCATCGAGGGACAGGGGAAAAACATTCAGTACTTC. Translated, it gives CASIEGQGKNIQYF.

V is TRBV27 and J is TRBJ1-3; 9 bases map to TRBD1. There are 18 residues in the CDR3. The germline gives CDR1 MNHEY, CDR2 SMNVEV (reference sequence). J was trimmed by 3 bases and V by 5 bases; bases with no gene match: 14. Here the CDR3 reads CASSPGQGLSSGGNTIYF. For the CDR3, the DNA is TGTGCCAGCAGTCCCGGACAGGGGCTGTCCTCAGGTGGAAACACCATATATTTT.

The chain carries TRBV24-1 and TRBJ1-4; maybe TRBD1 (5 bases). The germline gives CDR1 KGHDR, CDR2 SFDVKD. Trimming shortened V by 9 bases and J by 7 bases, and 17 bases separated the two germline ends. The length of the CDR3 is 14 residues. The CDR3 region is CATGDDSFGEKLFF. CDR3 bases: TGTGCCACCGGAGACGACAGCTTCGGTGAAAAACTGTTTTTT.

The rearrangement uses TRBV5-4 and TRBJ1-1, with 8 bases aligning to TRBD1. The germline CDR1 and CDR2 sequences are SGHNT and YYREEE (reference sequence). J was trimmed by 3 bases and V by 5 bases; bases with no gene match: 6. There are 14 residues in the CDR3. CDR3 DNA: TGTGCCAGCAGTCCCAGGGGGCTATACACTGAAGCTTTCTTT. Encoded protein: CASSPRGLYTEAFF.

This clone was recorded once. Distinct nucleotide sequences in the sample also encode this CDR3. The rearrangement uses TRBV5-1 and TRBJ2-1; 9 positions agree with TRBD2. The CDR3 sequence is 15 residues long. The germline V gene encodes CDR1 SGHRS and CDR2 YFSETQ. The trim removed 0 bases at V and 6 bases at J, leaving 4 bases unmatched. The CDR3 reads CASSLGLAGSNEQFF. The CDR3 coding sequence is TGCGCCAGCAGCTTGGGTCTAGCGGGAAGCAATGAGCAGTTCTTC.

V is TRBV6-5 and J is TRBJ1-2; D is uncertain. Germline CDR1 MNHEY, CDR2 SVGAGI. This CDR3 contains 13 residues. V gave up 6 bases and J gave up 6 bases, with 14 bases separating them. In DNA, the CDR3 is TGTGCCAGCAGGCGGGTGACTGGGGATGGCTACACCTTC. Amino acid sequence: CASRRVTGDGYTF.